One sample yielded the 15 T cell receptor beta chains listed below, sequenced in a study of response to subunit inactivated influenza vaccine. TCRdb re-called the RT-PCR reads through MiXCR, storing one row per CDR3 protein. Of about 700,000 distinct CDR3 sequences listed, 11% to 15% are singletons. The sequences come from PBMCs from blood, collected about 14 days before vaccination. Receptor source: a middle-aged man who received an inactivated influenza vaccine.

In this sample, this clonotype turned up a few times. The J gene is TRBJ2-1, the V gene TRBV24-1, with D possibly TRBD2 on 5 matching bases. CDR3 length: 16 amino acids. Germline loops: CDR1 KGHDR, CDR2 SFDVKD. V dropped 5 bases and J dropped 0 bases, with 13 bases sitting between them. DNA for the CDR3: TGTGCCACCAGTGCCCTGTGGGAGAGCTCCTACAATGAGCAGTTCTTC. As protein: CATSALWESSYNEQFF.

This clonotype was counted a few times. The V call is TRBV30, the J call TRBJ2-1, with D tentatively TRBD2 (7 bases). This CDR3 has 15 residues. V was shortened by 0 bases and J by 2 bases, with 11 bases between the two germline ends. In germline, CDR1 is GTSNPN, CDR2 SVGIG (reference sequence). CDR3 DNA sequence: TGTGCCTGGAGTGTCCTAGGGGGGGCCTACAATGAGCAGTTCTTC. Translation: CAWSVLGGAYNEQFF.

This clonotype has a handful of counts. The chain has TRBV20-1 and TRBJ1-2, with no clear D. The V end lost 4 bases, the J end lost 3 bases, and 0 bases lay between the germline ends. Germline V lookup: CDR1 DFQATT, CDR2 SNEGSKA (reference sequence). The CDR3 covers 9 residues. The CDR3 coding sequence is TGCAGTGCTAACTATGGCTACACCTTC. Protein sequence: CSANYGYTF.

This clonotype has only a few counts. The rearrangement uses TRBV2 and TRBJ2-3; 8 bases align to TRBD2. Trimming cost V 7 bases and J 4 bases; bases outside gene matches: 10. Per germline, CDR1 SNHLY and CDR2 FYNNEI. There are 15 residues in the CDR3. CDR3 sequence (DNA): TGTGCCAGCACCCCAGGACTAGCCGGGCCAGATACGCAGTATTTT. Protein sequence: CASTPGLAGPDTQYF.

This clonotype showed up just a few times. The chain links TRBV12-3 or TRBV12-4 to TRBJ2-2; a possible D gene is TRBD2 (6 bases). The CDR3 covers 14 residues. The ends were cut back, 7 bases at V and 4 bases at J, with 13 bases in the middle. In nucleotides, the CDR3 is TGTGCCAGCACAGTGGGGGACTTCACCGGGGAGCTGTTTTTT. It yields the protein CASTVGDFTGELFF.

The V call is TRBV6-1, the J call TRBJ2-1; 8 bases agree with TRBD2. CDR1 and CDR2 from the germline V gene are MNHNS and SASEGT. Unmatched junction bases numbered 13, after V lost 6 bases and J lost 6 bases. The CDR3 sequence is 16 residues long. This CDR3 reads CASSLGSGRASNEQFF. In DNA, the CDR3 is TGTGCCAGCAGCCTGGGCTCCGGGAGGGCCTCCAATGAGCAGTTCTTC.

This chain joins TRBV12-3 or TRBV12-4 and TRBJ2-3, with 7 bases fitting TRBD2. The length of the CDR3 is 20 residues. The V segment lost 3 bases and the J segment 5 bases; nucleotides outside the gene matches: 23. The CDR3 nucleotides are TGTGCCAGCAGTTTTAAGTTATGGGCGGGAGCCGGTCCGGGGGGAGATACGCAGTATTTT. Its translation: CASSFKLWAGAGPGGDTQYF.

Here the CDR3 reads CASSLPPVPGQRLGSPLHF. The CDR3 DNA reads TGTGCCAGCAGCTTACCACCCGTCCCGGGACAGAGACTGGGGTCACCCCTCCACTTT. V is TRBV11-2 and J is TRBJ1-6; 7 nucleotides agree with TRBD1. V lost 2 bases to trimming and J lost 10 bases; unmatched junction nucleotides: 20. Germline CDR1 SGHAT, CDR2 FQNNGV. The CDR3 is 19 residues long.

A few counts support this clonotype. The chain combines TRBV5-4 with TRBJ1-1; D gene uncertain. Trimming took 3 bases from V and 4 from J, leaving 13 bases between them. This CDR3 region has 14 residues. Germline values: CDR1 SGHNT, CDR2 YYREEE (reference sequence). CDR3 loop: CASSSHRLSTEAFF. As DNA, the CDR3 is TGTGCCAGCAGCTCACACAGATTGAGCACTGAAGCTTTCTTT.

The chain links TRBV4-3 to TRBJ1-3; D call uncertain. V was clipped by 3 bases and J by 0 bases, with 15 bases between them. The CDR3 is made up of 17 amino acids. Germline V gene lookup returns CDR1 LGHNA and CDR2 YSLEER. Here the CDR3 DNA reads TGCGCCAGCAGCCAGGGTGGCCCCAGAAGCTCTGGAAACACCATATATTTT. Translated, it gives CASSQGGPRSSGNTIYF.

This chain connects TRBV4-2 to TRBJ2-3; 7 bases are a match to TRBD2. This CDR3 comprises 18 residues. Germline CDR1 LGHNA, CDR2 YNFKEQ. Losses at the gene ends were 0 bases for V and 0 bases for J; bases not matched to a gene: 9. CDR3 in DNA: TGTGCCAGCAGCCAAGATCTACGGCGGGACTATAGCACAGATACGCAGTATTTT. Translation gives CASSQDLRRDYSTDTQYF.

This clonotype was found a few times. The rearrangement uses TRBV12-3 or TRBV12-4 and TRBJ2-7, with D possibly matching TRBD2 (6 bases). CDR3 size: 13 residues. The germline V and J ends were trimmed by 6 bases and 3 bases, with 12 bases remaining between them. The CDR3 is CASRLQGGYEQYF. The CDR3 DNA reads as TGTGCCAGCAGGCTGCAGGGAGGCTACGAGCAGTACTTC.

This clonotype was seen a handful of times. The chain carries TRBV30 and TRBJ2-4; 7 bases fit TRBD2. Per germline, CDR1 GTSNPN and CDR2 SVGIG (reference sequence). Germline trimming cut 0 bases from V and 0 bases from J; bases unmatched to any gene: 5. The CDR3 loop spans 16 amino acids. This chain's CDR3 is CAWSVRGGLAKNIQYF. Written as DNA, the CDR3 is TGTGCCTGGAGTGTACGGGGAGGGCTAGCCAAAAACATTCAGTACTTC. Full variable domain (remainder filled in from reference TRBV30 and TRBJ2-4): SQTIHQWPATLVQPVGSPLSLECTVEGTSNPNLYWYRQAAGRGLQLLFYSVGIGQISSEVPQNLSASRPQDRQFILSSKKLLLSDSGFYLCAWSVRGGLAKNIQYFGAGTRLSVL.

The gene calls are TRBV19 and TRBJ2-1, with TRBD2 matching 11 bases. V gave up 8 bases and J gave up 4 bases; unmatched junction bases: 19. The V gene's germline CDR1 is LNHDA and CDR2 SQIVND (reference sequence). The CDR3 covers 19 residues. The CDR3 loop reads CASRLLAGEPHAGYNEQFF. The CDR3 coding sequence is TGTGCCAGTCGTCTACTAGCGGGAGAGCCCCATGCGGGATACAATGAGCAGTTCTTC.

The chain carries TRBV6-2 or TRBV6-3 and TRBJ2-1; 8 bases agree with TRBD2. This CDR3 is built from 15 residues. V dropped 0 bases and J dropped 5; count of bases not matched to a gene: 3. CDR1 is MNHEY, CDR2 SVGEGT, per germline. CDR3 residues: CASSYSGRVHNEQFF. The CDR3 region has the DNA TGTGCCAGCAGTTACTCCGGGAGGGTCCACAATGAGCAGTTCTTC.